The 8 T cell receptor beta chains listed next were all sequenced from one sample in a study of cytomegalovirus exposure and HLA in healthy donors. In the PCR, 60 Vbeta and 13 Jbeta primers were used. Clones were read by immunoSEQ multiplex PCR, and TCRdb kept only the in-frame ones, dropping some. The sample shows over 150,000 clones, 80% to 85% of them seen only once. Sequencing used PBMCs. The receptors come from a woman aged 45 to 65 in good health and CMV-seropositive.

The rearrangement uses TRBV7-9 and TRBJ1-1; no clear D gene. Germline assignment: CDR1 SEHNR and CDR2 FQNEAQ (reference sequence). This CDR3 spans 14 amino acids. V lost 2 bases and J 1 base, leaving 8 bases between the germline ends. For the CDR3, the DNA is TGTGCCAGCAGCTTATCTCGGGGGAACACTGAAGCTTTCTTT. Translation: CASSLSRGNTEAFF.

As concerns this clone: Mismatch with germline at one junction end may stem from a read error. This chain connects TRBV29-1 to TRBJ2-4; TRBD2 is a possible D gene (6 bases). Germline V gives CDR1 SQVTM, CDR2 ANQGSEA. This CDR3 contains 14 residues. The CDR3 region has the DNA TGCAGCGTTGAGGAGGGCCTAGCCAAAAACAGTCAGTACTTC. It codes for CSVEEGLAKNSQYF.

This clone was seen a single time. The J gene is TRBJ2-1, the V gene TRBV5-6; D uncertain. The length of the CDR3 is 12 residues. The germline V gene encodes CDR1 SGHDT and CDR2 YYEEEE. Trimming removed 4 bases at V and 3 bases at J, with 5 bases between. DNA of the CDR3: TGTGCCAGCAGCCGAGACTACAATGAGCAGTTCTTC. Translation: CASSRDYNEQFF.

This chain joins TRBV5-1 and TRBJ1-1; TRBD1 might be the D (6 bases). Germline V gene lookup returns CDR1 SGHRS and CDR2 YFSETQ. Trimming stripped 4 bases from V and 1 base from J, with 11 bases between. The CDR3 is made up of 14 amino acids. The CDR3 region has the DNA TGCGCCAGCAGCCCCGGGGACAAGAACACTGAAGCTTTCTTT. Its translation is CASSPGDKNTEAFF.

The J gene is TRBJ2-1, the V gene TRBV6-6; 11 positions agree with TRBD2. This CDR3 is built from 15 residues. Germline values: CDR1 MNHNY, CDR2 SVGAGI (reference sequence). Unmatched junction bases numbered 5, after V lost 7 bases and J lost 3 bases. This CDR3 is CASKPLAGDYNEQFF. Here the CDR3 DNA reads TGTGCCAGCAAACCACTAGCGGGGGACTACAATGAGCAGTTCTTC.

This clone appeared a few times. Germline is not matched at one junction end, which may reflect a read error. The rearrangement links TRBV2 to TRBJ2-1; D perhaps matches TRBD2 (6 bases). This CDR3 spans 12 amino acids. Germline values: CDR1 SNHLY, CDR2 FYNNEI. DNA for the CDR3: TGTGCCGTGCGGGACTCCGACAATGAGCAGTTCTTC. Translation: CAVRDSDNEQFF.

This clone occurred once. This sample also contains other DNA sequences that code for the same CDR3. The rearrangement links TRBV5-1 to TRBJ2-5; TRBD1 matches 7 bases. The CDR3 spans 14 residues. Germline CDR1 SGHRS, CDR2 YFSETQ. The V gene end was trimmed by 3 bases and the J gene end by 0 bases; junction bases not matched to a gene: 2. CDR3 sequence reads: CASSSQGDQETQYF. The CDR3 DNA reads as TGCGCCAGCAGCTCCCAGGGGGACCAAGAGACCCAGTACTTC.

This sequence joins TRBV4-1 and TRBJ1-5; unclear D gene. Per germline, CDR1 MGHRA and CDR2 YSYEKL. The CDR3 length is 13 residues. Deletions cut 3 bases from V and 6 bases from J, with 9 bases between. This CDR3 is CASSQQWFQPQHF. DNA of the CDR3: TGCGCCAGCAGCCAGCAGTGGTTTCAGCCCCAGCATTTT.